One sample yielded the 22 T cell receptor beta chains listed below, sequenced in a study of blood T cell repertoires in COVID-19. TCRdb's table, derived via immunoSEQ multiplex PCR, lists solely in-frame clones and lacks some. The sample comprises under 55,000 clones, 70% to 90% of which are singletons, and 30% to 35% rests with the top ten. Sequencing was carried out using peripheral blood. The receptor source for this set is an elderly woman with acute or convalescent COVID-19.

V and J are TRBV5-5 and TRBJ2-3, with TRBD1 identical over 8 bases. CDR1 and CDR2 from the germline V gene are SGHKS and YYEKEE (reference sequence). The CDR3 is 14 amino acids. V was pared by 3 bases and J by 5 bases, with 5 bases of the junction left unmatched. This CDR3 is CASSWTGPRDTQYF. The CDR3 DNA sequence: TGTGCCAGCAGCTGGACAGGGCCAAGAGATACGCAGTATTTT.

The V call is TRBV18, the J call TRBJ2-7; tentatively, D is TRBD2 (6 bases). The germline V gene has CDR1 KGHSH and CDR2 LQKENI. Trimming removed 0 bases from V and 6 bases from J, with 21 bases in between. The CDR3 is made up of 17 amino acids. CDR3: CASSPPGGAANTGEQYF. DNA of the CDR3: TGTGCCAGCTCACCACCGGGGGGAGCCGCCAATACGGGCGAGCAGTACTTC.

The chain employs TRBV7-2 and TRBJ1-3; D is unresolved. Germline V gives CDR1 SGHTA, CDR2 FQGNSA. Between the trimmed V and J ends, which lost 0 bases and 1 base, there was a span of 10 bases. CDR3 size: 16 residues. The CDR3 region is CASSLAPAGSGNTIYF. CDR3 DNA sequence: TGTGCCAGCAGCTTAGCCCCCGCGGGGTCTGGAAACACCATATATTTT.

The chain couples TRBV30 to TRBJ1-2; 7 bases match TRBD1. The CDR3 totals 13 residues. V lost 3 bases, J lost 5 bases, and 6 bases stayed unmatched. Looked up from germline, CDR1 is GTSNPN and CDR2 is SVGIG (reference sequence). The DNA for the CDR3 is TGTGCCTGGAGCAGACAGGGTCGGTATGGCTACACCTTC. Translation gives CAWSRQGRYGYTF.

V usage is TRBV5-1 and J usage is TRBJ2-1; D possibly corresponds to TRBD2 (6 bases). This CDR3 is 15 amino acids long. Per the germline V gene, CDR1 is SGHRS and CDR2 is YFSETQ. Trimming cost V 4 bases and J 4 bases, with 15 bases left between them. The CDR3 nucleotides read TGCGCCAGCAGCCCTCGGGAGAAATCATACAATGAGCAGTTCTTC. Its protein is CASSPREKSYNEQFF.

The V and J genes are TRBV7-2 and TRBJ2-2; 9 positions match TRBD2. V trimming: 1 base; J trimming: 4 bases; junction bases outside the gene matches: 13. CDR3 length: 19 amino acids. CDR1 is SGHTA and CDR2 is FQGNSA in the germline V gene. The CDR3, as DNA: TGTGCCAGCAGCTTAGAGCCGCCAGCGGGAGGTGAGGGCACCGGGGAGCTGTTTTTT. Encoded protein: CASSLEPPAGGEGTGELFF.

This clone turned up a few times. This rearrangement joins TRBV27 to TRBJ2-5; tentatively, D is TRBD1 (6 bases). The CDR3 is 15 amino acids. Trimming removed 8 bases at V and 5 bases at J, with 21 bases between. Germline CDR1 and CDR2: MNHEY and SMNVEV (reference sequence). CDR3 nucleotide sequence: TGTGCCAGCTCACCCGGGACAAGGGTCGGGGAGACCCAGTACTTC. It specifies CASSPGTRVGETQYF.

The chain combines TRBV7-2 with TRBJ2-1; tentatively, D is TRBD2 (6 bases). The CDR3 consists of 14 residues. Germline V gene sequence: CDR1 SGHTA, CDR2 FQGNSA. Deletions cut 7 bases from V and 5 bases from J, with 15 bases between. In nucleotides, the CDR3 is TGTGCCAGCAATCCCCGGGACTTACACAATGAGCAGTTCTTC. This encodes CASNPRDLHNEQFF.

V usage is TRBV6-5 and J usage is TRBJ1-3; 10 nucleotides align to TRBD1. Germline V lookup: CDR1 MNHEY, CDR2 SVGAGI. There are 16 residues in the CDR3. J was trimmed by 2 bases and V by 0 bases; bases with no gene match: 1. In DNA, the CDR3 is TGTGCCAGCAGTTACTCAGGACAGGGGGCTGGAAACACCATATATTTT. This encodes CASSYSGQGAGNTIYF.

The J gene is TRBJ1-2, the V gene TRBV28; possibly TRBD1 for D (5 bases). V lost 5 bases to trimming and J lost 3 bases, with 13 bases between them. From germline, CDR1 is MDHEN and CDR2 SYDVKM. This CDR3 is built from 14 residues. The CDR3 sequence is CASSAAGPYYGYTF. CDR3 in DNA: TGTGCCAGCAGTGCGGCGGGGCCCTACTATGGCTACACCTTC.

The rearrangement uses TRBV27 and TRBJ2-1; TRBD2 matches at 8 bases. CDR1 is MNHEY and CDR2 is SMNVEV in the germline V gene (reference sequence). The CDR3 covers 14 residues. V was clipped by 3 bases and J by 5 bases; unmatched bases: 3. CDR3 loop: CASSFLAGDNEQFF. The CDR3 DNA reads as TGTGCCAGCAGTTTCCTAGCGGGCGACAATGAGCAGTTCTTC.

This clone came up once. V gene TRBV5-1 combines with J gene TRBJ2-3; TRBD2 matches 9 bases. J lost 3 bases, V lost 4 bases, and 9 bases had no gene match. The CDR3 length is 16 residues. Germline CDR1 is SGHRS and CDR2 is YFSETQ. In nucleotides, the CDR3 is TGCGCCAGCAGCCCCCATAGCGGGAGCGTAACAGATACGCAGTATTTT. Protein: CASSPHSGSVTDTQYF.

The V and J genes are TRBV5-4 and TRBJ2-6, with 11 bases that match TRBD2. This CDR3 has 17 amino acids. Germline CDR1 and CDR2: SGHNT and YYREEE (reference sequence). The ends lost 2 bases at V and 0 bases at J; junction bases unmatched: 1. The CDR3, as DNA: TGTGCCAGCAGCTTTAGCGGGGGGGGCTCTGGGGCCAACGTCCTGACTTTC. Translation gives CASSFSGGGSGANVLTF. The variable domain in full, with the rest retrieved from reference TRBV5-4 and TRBJ2-6, is ETGVTQSPTHLIKTRGQQVTLRCSSQSGHNTVSWYQQALGQGPQFIFQYYREEENGRGNFPPRFSGLQFPNYSSELNVNALELDDSALYLCASSFSGGGSGANVLTFGAGSRLTVL.

This chain uses TRBV5-1 with TRBJ1-2, with 8 bases fitting TRBD1. With V trimmed by 7 bases and J by 0 bases, 8 bases remained unmatched. Looked up from germline, CDR1 is SGHRS and CDR2 is YFSETQ. The length of the CDR3 is 15 residues. CDR3 in amino acids: CASRQGQASNYGYTF. The CDR3 nucleotides read TGCGCCAGCCGCCAGGGACAGGCCTCTAACTATGGCTACACCTTC.

The chain is built from TRBV13 and TRBJ2-7; TRBD1 is a possible D gene (6 bases). Germline V gene data show CDR1 as PRHDT and CDR2 as FYEKMQ (reference sequence). The CDR3 spans 16 residues. V lost 0 bases and J 1 base, leaving 13 bases between the germline ends. CDR3 bases: TGTGCCAGCAGCTTAGGGGGCCTACAGGGTTCCTACGAGCAGTACTTC. This codes for CASSLGGLQGSYEQYF.

V is TRBV5-6 and J is TRBJ2-3; D is possibly TRBD2 (6 bases). The CDR3 has 13 residues. Looked up from germline, CDR1 is SGHDT and CDR2 is YYEEEE. V lost 4 bases and J lost 4, with 10 bases in between. DNA for the CDR3: TGTGCCAGCAGCCTGACTAGTTCAGATACGCAGTATTTT. Translated, it gives CASSLTSSDTQYF.

V gene TRBV6-6 combines with J gene TRBJ1-4; D might be TRBD1 (6 bases). Germline V gene lookup returns CDR1 MNHNY and CDR2 SVGAGI (reference sequence). Trimming pared 3 bases from V and 6 bases from J, leaving 11 bases between. The CDR3 sequence is 14 residues long. CDR3 DNA sequence: TGTGCCAGCAGTTATGGGGGCTTTGATGAAAAACTGTTTTTT. Residues: CASSYGGFDEKLFF.

The chain is built from TRBV18 and TRBJ2-5; tentatively, D is TRBD1 (5 bases). The CDR3 runs 14 residues. Looked up from germline, CDR1 is KGHSH and CDR2 is LQKENI. The V gene lost 3 bases and the J gene lost 2 bases, with 10 bases spanning the gap. CDR3 sequence reads: CASSPLQDQETQYF. For the CDR3, the DNA is TGTGCCAGCTCACCGCTACAGGATCAAGAGACCCAGTACTTC.

This clone showed up just a few times. This chain uses TRBV14 with TRBJ1-2, with 7 bases identical to TRBD1. The germline gives CDR1 SGHDN, CDR2 FVKESK. V shed 4 bases, J shed 4 bases, and the junction held 12 bases outside the gene matches. The CDR3 is made up of 16 amino acids. As DNA, the CDR3 is TGTGCCAGCAGCCCAATGGGACAGCCAATTTCCTATGGCTACACCTTC. Translated, it gives CASSPMGQPISYGYTF.

The V gene is TRBV3-1 (or the pseudogene TRBV3-2), the J gene TRBJ2-3; 10 bases are a match to TRBD2. Germline V lookup: CDR1 LGHDT, CDR2 YNNKEL (reference sequence). The CDR3 has 16 residues. The V segment lost 4 bases and the J segment 0 bases; nucleotides outside the gene matches: 4. CDR3 DNA sequence: TGTGCCAGCAGCCTACCACTAGCGGGAAGCACAGATACGCAGTATTTT. Its translation: CASSLPLAGSTDTQYF.

The rearrangement joins TRBV10-3 to TRBJ2-5; perhaps TRBD2 as D (5 bases). The V end lost 3 bases, the J end lost 1 base, and 9 bases lay between the germline ends. This CDR3 comprises 14 residues. Germline V gene sequence: CDR1 ENHRY, CDR2 SYGVKD. This CDR3 is CAISESGSQETQYF. The CDR3 region has the DNA TGTGCCATCAGTGAATCGGGGTCCCAAGAGACCCAGTACTTC.

This rearrangement joins TRBV28 to TRBJ2-1; 8 bases align to TRBD2. Per the germline V gene, CDR1 is MDHEN and CDR2 is SYDVKM. The length of the CDR3 is 15 residues. V was clipped by 8 bases and J by 4 bases; unmatched bases: 10. The CDR3 DNA follows: TGTGCCAGCGGAGCGGGAGAGCCCTATTACAATGAGCAGTTCTTC. Protein: CASGAGEPYYNEQFF.